The present T cell receptor (beta chain) was sequenced within a study of blood T cell repertoires in COVID-19. The overall study: From the United States, Italy and Spain came samples of acute and convalescent COVID-19. T cells, B-cell-depleted T cells, or PBMCs supplied cDNA or gDNA.

Germline V gene data show CDR1 as SGHTA and CDR2 as FQGTGA. V was clipped by 5 bases and J by 5 bases; unmatched bases: 12. The CDR3 totals 17 residues. As processed by the authors: For nucleated cells, counts were estimated from reference gene primer amplification. The repertoire was sequenced with immunoSEQ multiplex PCR; TCRdb's copy has only in-frame clones and lacks some. The D gene and trimming were derived from the DNA, and the V and J assignments and clone size from that table. The sample has a few hundred thousand clones; 84% are singletons. The V and J genes are TRBV7-3 and TRBJ2-3; 11 bases fit TRBD2. Sequenced input: peripheral blood. This TCR came from a woman aged 40 to 50 who had recovered from COVID-19. The DNA of the CDR3 is TGTGCCAGCAGCCCAACGGGGGCTAGCGGGGGGATAGATACGCAGTATTTT. It encodes CASSPTGASGGIDTQYF.